The 11 T cell receptor beta chains presented below share a single source sample, sequenced in a study of identifying expanded T cells in peripheral blood (dated by TCRdb to the late 2010s). The library was generated by the immunoSEQ multiplex PCR assay. TCRdb carries this immuneACCESS record with in-frame sequences only. Its versions omit some clonotypes, under half of them owing to an unresolved V gene in the studies checked, with the rest unexplained. In all, the sample holds roughly 90,000 clones, and 70% to 90% of those were seen once. 4% to 5.5% of the sample goes to the ten largest clones. The source material was blood. The receptor source for this set is a person aged 18 to 70 in good health.

This chain uses TRBV18 with TRBJ1-4; possible D gene TRBD1, 5 bases. CDR1 and CDR2 from the germline V gene are KGHSH and LQKENI. With 6 bases removed from V and 8 bases from J, the gap between germline ends came to 16 bases. This CDR3 has 14 amino acids. For the CDR3, the DNA is TGTGCCAGCTCCCGAAGAGGGGTTGGGGAAAAACTGTTTTTT. Amino acids: CASSRRGVGEKLFF.

This chain uses TRBV30 with TRBJ2-5; D gene ambiguous. There are 13 residues in the CDR3. V was cut by 0 bases and J by 4 bases, with 9 bases left in between. Germline lookup yields CDR1 GTSNPN and CDR2 SVGIG (reference sequence). Here the CDR3 DNA reads TGTGCCTGGAGTGTTTCGGATTTAGAGACCCAGTACTTC. This encodes CAWSVSDLETQYF.

This chain connects TRBV7-6 to TRBJ2-1; 8 bases line up with TRBD1. The CDR3 runs to 19 residues. Germline trimming cut 2 bases from V and 0 bases from J; bases unmatched to any gene: 12. CDR1 is SGHVS and CDR2 is FNYEAQ in the germline V gene. As DNA, the CDR3 is TGTGCCAGCAGCTTAAGACAGGGGTTAACCTCTAGCTCCTACAATGAGCAGTTCTTC. Translating it yields CASSLRQGLTSSSYNEQFF.

CDR3 sequence reads: CSVEVGRWGDGYTF. In DNA form, the CDR3 reads TGCAGCGTTGAAGTCGGCCGATGGGGTGATGGCTACACCTTC. V usage is TRBV29-1 and J usage is TRBJ1-2, with D unclear. CDR3 length: 14 amino acids. Germline V CDR1 and CDR2: SQVTM, ANQGSEA. With 1 base removed from V and 6 bases from J, the gap between germline ends came to 15 bases.

V usage is TRBV4-1 and J usage is TRBJ1-2; D is ambiguous. The V gene's germline CDR1 is MGHRA and CDR2 YSYEKL. CDR3 length: 15 residues. V was cut by 1 base and J by 4 bases, with 13 bases left in between. The CDR3, as DNA: TGCGCCAGCAGCCAAGTTATAAGGGTACCCTATGGCTACACCTTC. Residues: CASSQVIRVPYGYTF.

This chain connects TRBV5-6 to TRBJ2-7, with D possibly TRBD1 on 5 matching bases. The germline gives CDR1 SGHDT, CDR2 YYEEEE. The CDR3 runs to 16 residues. The V and J ends lost 4 bases and 0 bases respectively, with 17 bases between them. CDR3 sequence: CASSPLQGLSSYEQYF. For the CDR3, the DNA is TGTGCCAGCAGCCCGCTGCAGGGCCTTAGCTCCTACGAGCAGTACTTC.

The rearrangement links TRBV2 to TRBJ2-1; TRBD1 matches at 8 bases. Germline V gives CDR1 SNHLY, CDR2 FYNNEI. This CDR3 comprises 13 residues. The V segment lost 8 bases and the J segment 8 bases; nucleotides outside the gene matches: 8. The CDR3 spells CASHRDRSHEQFF. The CDR3 DNA reads as TGTGCCAGCCACCGGGACAGGTCCCATGAGCAGTTCTTC.

The V gene is TRBV4-3, the J gene TRBJ2-6; D remains unclear. The CDR3 has 14 residues. Germline assignment: CDR1 LGHNA and CDR2 YSLEER. V was trimmed by 1 base and J by 3 bases, leaving 4 bases between them. CDR3 sequence (DNA): TGCGCCAGCAGCCAAGTGGGTGGGGCCAACGTCCTGACTTTC. Its translation is CASSQVGGANVLTF.

V and J are TRBV7-2 and TRBJ1-3, with a tentative D call TRBD1 (5 bases). In germline, CDR1 is SGHTA, CDR2 FQGNSA. The CDR3 contains 15 residues. Between the trimmed V and J ends, which lost 5 bases and 7 bases, there was a span of 18 bases. This chain's CDR3 is CASSPRGSDGNTIYF. The CDR3 DNA reads TGTGCCAGCAGCCCCCGGGGCTCTGATGGGAACACCATATATTTT.

The rearrangement uses TRBV5-6 and TRBJ1-1, with TRBD1 as a possible D gene (6 bases). V lost 4 bases to trimming and J lost 4 bases, with 23 bases between them. CDR1 and CDR2 (germline): SGHDT, YYEEEE. This CDR3 has 17 residues. In DNA, the CDR3 is TGTGCCAGCAGCCAACGAGACAGGCAGAGGAGTAGCACTGAAGCTTTCTTT. Protein product: CASSQRDRQRSSTEAFF.

This chain uses TRBV7-9 with TRBJ1-1; no clear D gene. The CDR3 has 13 residues. Trimming took off 3 bases at V and 4 bases at J, with 9 bases between the two ends. From germline, CDR1 is SEHNR and CDR2 FQNEAQ (reference sequence). CDR3 nucleotides: TGTGCCAGCAGCTTTATGTCGGGCACTGAAGCTTTCTTT. Translation gives CASSFMSGTEAFF.